This TCR beta chain was identified during a study of PD-L1 blockade in urothelial cancer (dated by TCRdb to between 2016 and 2019). Broadly, across the study: All patients started therapy in the mid-2010s and received atezolizumab 1,200 mg intravenously every 3 weeks. Pretreatment blood TCR-seq was available for twenty-nine patients, at least one posttreatment blood collection was obtained for 25 or so patients, and tumor TCR-seq was available for 25 or so patients. About 90% of the roughly 29 patients were identified as males with urothelial cancer of bladder origin, and a prior smoking history was reported by 18 of 29 patients. Durable clinical benefit was achieved by nine patients and was not achieved by 20 patients. In the same patients, whole exome sequencing and RNA sequencing of pretreatment tumors were performed in addition to TCR sequencing. Blood samples were analyzed 3 weeks after the start of treatment (second dose) and 6 weeks after the start of treatment. Blood samples gave median yields of about 150,000 T cells and 80,000 or so unique TCRs, along with a median clonality of approximately 0.08. Patients had an ECOG performance status of 0 or 1 and had received between 0 and 3 prior chemotherapy regimens. Durable clinical benefit was defined as a progression-free survival longer than 6 months, and TCR features were additionally tested against progression-free survival and overall survival. TCR sequencing covered pretreatment tumor samples and matched, serially collected peripheral blood taken before and after atezolizumab treatment. Somatic, immune and clinical correlates of response to PD-L1 blockade with atezolizumab in urothelial cancer were the focus of an exploratory multi-omic analysis. General conclusions and limits of the study: A pretreatment peripheral blood TCR clonality below the median was linked to improved progression-free and overall survival. Small sample size (n of about 30) and many exploratory analyses mean the results are intended to be hypothesis-generating. Greater expansion of tumor-associated TCR clones in peripheral blood 3 weeks after the start of treatment was observed in patients with durable benefit (n ≈ 20, p = 0.022).

Synthetic TCR analog templates were spiked into each PCR so that absolute template abundance could be estimated from read counts. The immunoSEQ assay used bias-controlled V and J gene primers to amplify TCRbeta CDR3 regions from genomic DNA. Sequencing of rearranged TCRbeta segments was performed at approximately 20X coverage. The paper's data handling went like this. Sequencing errors were corrected by clustering, and CDR3s were annotated against IMGT so that V, D and J genes could be assigned. Downstream analyses used only productive TCRbeta rearrangements and left out out-of-frame or stop-codon sequences. Clonality was computed as one minus Shannon entropy normalized by the log of the number of unique productive sequences. Fisher's exact test with Benjamini-Hochberg correction, at a threshold of adjusted p below 0.01, was used to find clones that differed between time points or between blood and tumor. Held by TCRdb, this immuneACCESS table contains in-frame sequences only and omits some clones. Under half of the omission traces to an unresolved V gene where checked; the cause of the rest is unknown. V and J calls and clone size are given by that table; D and trimming were obtained from the DNA. This sample comprises approximately 90,000 clones, under 90% of them detected only once. Approximately 15% of the sample goes to the ten largest clones.

CDR1 and CDR2 are drawn from the germline V gene: MNHEY, SVGAGI. Clipping removes 6 bases from V and 4 bases from J, with 8 as the unmatched junction base count. The CDR3 starts with the cysteine, ends with the phenylalanine, and has 15 residues. The CDR3 DNA has 45 bases and is translated from base 1. In the paper's terms, the time point label means: pretreatment peripheral blood. A total of 25 to 30 patients with locally advanced or metastatic urothelial carcinoma, treated at Memorial Sloan Kettering on a trial protocol, made up the cohort. Peripheral blood mononuclear cells were collected from each patient pretreatment and during treatment, giving between 1 and 8 total time points per patient. The Qiagen DNeasy Blood extraction kit was used to purify genomic DNA from total PBMCs and tumor samples. PBMCs were collected pretreatment and during treatment and were isolated and stored as previously described.

This clone was detected only once. Its antigen remains undetermined. No base qualities exist here, and no much larger clone lies one base off it. The chain couples TRBV6-5 to TRBJ1-3; 8 bases in the junction line up with TRBD1. The source material was PBMCs, sampled around atezolizumab (anti-PD-L1) treatment. This receptor was identified in a man aged 60 to 69 with urothelial cancer. The CDR3 is CASRPDRGRGNTIYF. The DNA is as follows: TGTGCCAGCAGGCCCGACAGGGGTAGAGGAAACACCATATATTTT.